The 18 T cell receptor beta chains listed next were all sequenced from one sample in a study of identical twins. MiXCR was run by TCRdb on the 5' RACE reads, yielding one entry per CDR3 protein. This table has fewer than 550,000 distinct CDR3 sequences, 13% to 15% appearing once. These data were also reused for a study on yellow fever vaccine responses in identical twins.

The sequencing input was CD4+ T cells sorted from blood. These receptor sequences come from a woman in her late teens or twenties in good health.

The chain employs TRBV6-5 and TRBJ2-5; 9 bases line up with TRBD1. The CDR3 has 16 residues. The germline CDR1 and CDR2 sequences are MNHEY and SVGAGI. V was pared by 0 bases and J by 4 bases, with 6 bases of the junction left unmatched. The CDR3 spells CASSYSSLQGAETQYF. CDR3 nucleotides: TGTGCCAGCAGTTACTCGAGCCTACAGGGGGCAGAGACCCAGTACTTC.

V and J are TRBV11-2 and TRBJ2-3, with 12 nucleotides matching TRBD2. This CDR3 spans 14 amino acids. Trimming took 6 bases from V and 6 from J; bases not matched to a gene: 4. Germline V gene sequence: CDR1 SGHAT, CDR2 FQNNGV. The CDR3 coding sequence is TGTGCCAGCAGTCAGACTAGCGGGAGTGATACGCAGTATTTT. Residues: CASSQTSGSDTQYF.

The chain couples TRBV14 to TRBJ2-3; D might be TRBD2 (6 bases). CDR1 and CDR2 (germline): SGHDN, FVKESK. The CDR3 consists of 16 residues. Trimming shortened V by 1 base and J by 5 bases, and 16 bases separated the two germline ends. In DNA form, the CDR3 reads TGTGCCAGCAGCCAAGCGCCCCGGGAGCGGAAAGATACGCAGTATTTT. Protein sequence: CASSQAPRERKDTQYF.

This rearrangement joins TRBV12-3 or TRBV12-4 to TRBJ2-3; TRBD1 is a possible D gene (6 bases). V was shortened by 3 bases and J by 6 bases, with 13 bases between the two germline ends. This CDR3 region has 14 residues. The CDR3 region has the DNA TGTGCCAGCAGTTTGTTCGGCCAGGGGGATACGCAGTATTTT. It specifies CASSLFGQGDTQYF.

The gene calls are TRBV29-1 and TRBJ2-3, with unresolved D. The CDR3 totals 13 residues. Trimming shortened V by 4 bases and J by 6 bases, and 14 bases separated the two germline ends. Germline V gene lookup returns CDR1 SQVTM and CDR2 ANQGSEA. CDR3: CSVVHSLKDTQYF. CDR3 DNA: TGCAGCGTTGTCCACAGCTTGAAGGATACGCAGTATTTT.

This clonotype has more than one count but fewer than ten. This rearrangement joins TRBV3-1 to TRBJ1-2; D may be TRBD1 (5 bases). The germline gives CDR1 LGHDT, CDR2 YNNKEL (reference sequence). The CDR3 is made up of 15 amino acids. With 0 bases removed from V and 2 bases from J, the gap between germline ends came to 10 bases. Here the CDR3 DNA reads TGTGCCAGCAGCCAAGATTCGGCAGGGAACTATGGCTACACCTTC. Protein: CASSQDSAGNYGYTF.

This clonotype was found a few times. This rearrangement joins TRBV10-3 to TRBJ2-7; TRBD1 agrees at 8 bases. The CDR3 is 14 residues long. Germline lookup yields CDR1 ENHRY and CDR2 SYGVKD. Losses at the gene ends were 3 bases for V and 3 bases for J; bases not matched to a gene: 4. In DNA, the CDR3 is TGTGCCATCAGTGAAGGACAGGGAAACTACGAGCAGTACTTC. The encoded protein is CAISEGQGNYEQYF.

The J gene is TRBJ2-7, the V gene TRBV7-2; tentatively, D is TRBD1 or TRBD2 (5 bases each). CDR1 and CDR2 (germline): SGHTA, FQGNSA. CDR3 length equals 15 residues. V lost 1 base to trimming and J lost 3 bases, with 13 bases between them. In DNA form, the CDR3 reads TGTGCCAGCAGCTTAGAGGGGACGGGAAACTACGAGCAGTACTTC. Its translation: CASSLEGTGNYEQYF.

Only a few counts were recorded for this clonotype. The gene calls are TRBV7-9 and TRBJ1-5; D remains ambiguous. The germline gives CDR1 SEHNR, CDR2 FQNEAQ (reference sequence). The V and J ends lost 5 bases and 4 bases respectively, with 6 bases between them. This CDR3 is built from 12 residues. In nucleotides, the CDR3 is TGTGCCAGCAGCGTCCCTAATCAGCCCCAGCATTTT. This translates into CASSVPNQPQHF.

This clonotype was counted only a few times. V and J are TRBV20-1 and TRBJ1-5, with 8 bases fitting TRBD1. Losses at the gene ends were 0 bases for V and 0 bases for J; bases not matched to a gene: 10. Looked up from germline, CDR1 is DFQATT and CDR2 is SNEGSKA (reference sequence). The CDR3 contains 18 residues. DNA of the CDR3: TGCAGTGCTAGAGACCTCAGGGGGCCCCAGTATAGCAATCAGCCCCAGCATTTT. It translates to CSARDLRGPQYSNQPQHF.

This clonotype was observed a few times. V gene TRBV6-5 combines with J gene TRBJ1-2, with D perhaps TRBD1 (6 bases). The CDR3 loop spans 16 amino acids. Trimming took 2 bases from V and 3 from J, leaving 16 bases between them. CDR1 and CDR2 from the germline V gene are MNHEY and SVGAGI. Here the CDR3 reads CASSYHPRGADYGYTF. Here the CDR3 DNA reads TGTGCCAGCAGTTACCACCCCCGGGGGGCTGACTATGGCTACACCTTC.

V gene TRBV28 combines with J gene TRBJ2-7; D perhaps matches TRBD1 (6 bases). V lost 3 bases to trimming and J lost 0 bases, with 12 bases between them. The CDR3 has 15 residues. The V gene's germline CDR1 is MDHEN and CDR2 SYDVKM. CDR3 sequence reads: CASSFSGVASYEQYF. The CDR3 nucleotides read TGTGCCAGCAGTTTTTCAGGGGTGGCCTCCTACGAGCAGTACTTC.

The rearrangement joins TRBV28 to TRBJ2-7, with D possibly matching TRBD2 (6 bases). The CDR3 loop spans 12 amino acids. Trimming removed 6 bases from V and 3 bases from J, with 9 bases in between. Germline V lookup: CDR1 MDHEN, CDR2 SYDVKM. CDR3 sequence: CASSPGVYEQYF. The CDR3 bases are TGTGCCAGCAGCCCGGGAGTCTACGAGCAGTACTTC.

The chain employs TRBV10-3 and TRBJ2-7; the match to TRBD1 covers 8 bases. Unmatched junction bases numbered 4, after V lost 3 bases and J lost 6 bases. Germline assignment: CDR1 ENHRY and CDR2 SYGVKD. The CDR3 is 13 residues long. This CDR3 reads CAISDRGPSEQYF. The CDR3, as DNA: TGTGCCATCAGTGACAGGGGGCCTAGCGAGCAGTACTTC.

This clonotype was found a few times. The genes are TRBV25-1 and TRBJ1-3, with D unclear. Trimming shortened V by 3 bases and J by 0 bases, and 15 bases separated the two germline ends. This CDR3 contains 17 residues. CDR1 and CDR2 from the germline V gene are MGHDK and SYGVNS. Here the CDR3 DNA reads TGTGCCAGCAGTGACTGGGCCACACCATACTCTGGAAACACCATATATTTT. Its protein is CASSDWATPYSGNTIYF.

A few counts support this clonotype. The chain joins TRBV12-3 or TRBV12-4 to TRBJ2-7; perhaps TRBD1 as D (6 bases). This CDR3 is built from 14 residues. The ends were cut back, 3 bases at V and 5 bases at J, with 14 bases in the middle. CDR3 loop: CASSFLGRGHEQYF. CDR3 DNA: TGTGCCAGCAGTTTTCTCGGCAGGGGCCACGAGCAGTACTTC.

This clonotype was recorded at least ten times. This chain connects TRBV5-1 to TRBJ2-7, with D perhaps matching TRBD2 (5 bases). In germline, CDR1 is SGHRS, CDR2 YFSETQ. The CDR3 has 14 amino acids. V lost 4 bases and J lost 6, with 17 bases in between. The CDR3 DNA is TGCGCCAGCAGCAATGGGCTCGTAGGAGGCGAGCAGTACTTC. This encodes CASSNGLVGGEQYF.

This clonotype was counted at least ten times. V is TRBV11-2 and J is TRBJ2-1; tentatively, D is TRBD2 (6 bases). This CDR3 has 15 amino acids. Trimming pared 2 bases from V and 8 bases from J, leaving 16 bases between. Germline V gene data show CDR1 as SGHAT and CDR2 as FQNNGV. The CDR3: CASSLQPSGLYEQFF. The CDR3 nucleotides read TGTGCCAGCAGCTTACAGCCCAGCGGGCTCTATGAGCAGTTCTTC.